Shown below are 25 T cell receptor beta chains from a single sample sequenced in a study of identical twins. Each CDR3 protein is one row after TCRdb ran MiXCR on the 5' RACE reads. The sample lists around 490,000 distinct CDR3 sequences; roughly an eighth were seen once. The same data also contributed to another study, on yellow fever vaccine responses in identical twins.

The sample was CD4+ T cells sorted from blood. The origin of the receptors is a woman aged 18 to 35 in good health.

This clonotype showed up many times. V gene TRBV6-5 combines with J gene TRBJ2-7, with a possible D match to TRBD1 (5 bases). Looked up from germline, CDR1 is MNHEY and CDR2 is SVGAGI. The ends were cut back, 5 bases at V and 5 bases at J, with 10 bases in the middle. CDR3 length: 12 amino acids. The CDR3 nucleotides read TGTGCCAGCAGTCCAGGGTTTCACGAGCAGTACTTC. Its translation is CASSPGFHEQYF.

The chain links TRBV7-9 to TRBJ2-3; possibly TRBD2 for D (5 bases). Germline CDR1 reads SEHNR; CDR2 reads FQNEAQ (reference sequence). Trimming took off 1 base at V and 1 base at J, with 12 bases between the two ends. The CDR3 totals 16 residues. CDR3 coding DNA: TGTGCCAGCAGCTTAGTAGAGGGCAGGCGCACAGATACGCAGTATTTT. Its protein is CASSLVEGRRTDTQYF.

This chain uses TRBV24-1 with TRBJ2-3; a weak D match, TRBD1 (5 bases). Trimming took off 12 bases at V and 0 bases at J, with 18 bases between the two ends. The CDR3 runs to 15 residues. CDR1 KGHDR and CDR2 SFDVKD come from the germline V gene. CDR3 coding DNA: TGTGCCGCCGCCTCAGGGTCGTACAGCACAGATACGCAGTATTTT. Encoded protein: CAAASGSYSTDTQYF.

The V gene is TRBV12-3 or TRBV12-4, the J gene TRBJ2-3, with D perhaps matching TRBD1 or TRBD2 (5 bases each). This CDR3 region has 15 residues. V was clipped by 5 bases and J by 4 bases, with 16 bases between them. The CDR3 here is CASSITGTVPDTQYF. CDR3 nucleotide sequence: TGTGCCAGCAGTATCACCGGGACCGTGCCAGATACGCAGTATTTT.

This clonotype occurred a few times. The chain employs TRBV7-2 and TRBJ2-1, with TRBD2 matching over 9 bases. The CDR3 has 15 residues. After removal of 5 bases from V and 0 bases from J, the junction contained 2 bases not matched to a gene. Germline CDR1 and CDR2: SGHTA and FQGNSA. The CDR3 reads CASSATSGSYNEQFF. The CDR3 nucleotides read TGTGCCAGCAGCGCGACTAGCGGCTCCTACAATGAGCAGTTCTTC. The full variable domain, rest sourced from reference TRBV7-2 and TRBJ2-1, is GAGVSQSPSNKVTEKGKDVELRCDPISGHTALYWYRQSLGQGLEFLIYFQGNSAPDKSGLPSDRFSAERTGGSVSTLTIQRTQQEDSAVYLCASSATSGSYNEQFFGPGTRLTVL.

This clonotype was recorded at least ten times. The rearrangement joins TRBV29-1 to TRBJ1-1; possibly TRBD1 for D (5 bases). The V end lost 4 bases, the J end lost 0 bases, and 9 bases lay between the germline ends. Germline V lookup: CDR1 SQVTM, CDR2 ANQGSEA. The length of the CDR3 is 13 residues. For the CDR3, the DNA is TGCAGCGTTGCTGACAGCATGAACACTGAAGCTTTCTTT. This gives the protein CSVADSMNTEAFF. Full variable domain (rest looked up from reference TRBV29-1 and TRBJ1-1): SAVISQKPSRDICQRGTSLTIQCQVDSQVTMMFWYRQQPGQSLTLIATANQGSEATYESGFVIDKFPISRPNLTFSTLTVSNMSPEDSSIYLCSVADSMNTEAFFGQGTRLTVV.

A few counts support this clonotype. The V and J genes are TRBV5-5 and TRBJ2-7, with TRBD2 identical over 10 bases. The CDR3 sequence is 15 residues long. Germline values: CDR1 SGHKS, CDR2 YYEKEE (reference sequence). The junction had 8 bases not matched to a gene; V was cut back by 6 bases and J by 2 bases. CDR3 coding DNA: TGTGCCAGCACCCCAGGGACTAGCGCGACCTACGAGCAGTACTTC. Residues: CASTPGTSATYEQYF.

V usage is TRBV7-8 and J usage is TRBJ2-7, with D unclear. Trimming left V 8 bases short and J 4 bases short, with 12 bases between. CDR3 length equals 12 residues. From germline, CDR1 is SGHVS and CDR2 FQNEAQ. For the CDR3, the DNA is TGTGCCAGCTTGACGGAATATTACGAGCAGTACTTC. Translating it yields CASLTEYYEQYF.

This clonotype turned up a few times. This chain uses TRBV10-3 with TRBJ2-3; 7 bases map to TRBD1. V lost 10 bases to trimming and J lost 3 bases; unmatched junction nucleotides: 7. Germline V gives CDR1 ENHRY, CDR2 SYGVKD. This CDR3 comprises 13 residues. The CDR3 DNA reads TGTGCCACTCGGGACAGAGTAACAGATACGCAGTATTTT. This gives the protein CATRDRVTDTQYF.

This chain uses TRBV7-4 with TRBJ2-1; possibly TRBD1 or TRBD2 for D (7 bases each). Germline lookup yields CDR1 SGHVT and CDR2 SQSDAQ. V lost 0 bases and J 6 bases, leaving 39 bases between the germline ends. The CDR3 sequence is 24 residues long. The CDR3 region has the DNA TGTGCCAGCAGCTTAGCGCGACTAACAGGGGAGCGGGGATCGAAAGCGGTTTTTTTCAATGAGCAGTTCTTC. It translates to CASSLARLTGERGSKAVFFNEQFF.

The genes are TRBV7-9 and TRBJ2-4; weak D call: TRBD2 (5 bases). The CDR3 totals 16 residues. Trimming cost V 2 bases and J 0 bases, with 11 bases left between them. Germline V gene lookup returns CDR1 SEHNR and CDR2 FQNEAQ (reference sequence). The CDR3 DNA reads TGTGCCAGCAGCTTACGAGGGCACCTAGCCAAAAACATTCAGTACTTC. This gives the protein CASSLRGHLAKNIQYF.

This clonotype came up many times. V usage is TRBV6-5 and J usage is TRBJ2-7; 9 nucleotides align to TRBD1. V lost 0 bases to trimming and J lost 1 base; unmatched junction nucleotides: 1. This CDR3 has 15 residues. Germline CDR1 MNHEY, CDR2 SVGAGI. The CDR3 bases are TGTGCCAGCAGTTACTCGGGGACAGGGTCCTACGAGCAGTACTTC. It yields the protein CASSYSGTGSYEQYF.

The chain links TRBV18 to TRBJ2-7; D might be TRBD1 (6 bases). The germline CDR1 and CDR2 sequences are KGHSH and LQKENI. There are 14 residues in the CDR3. Trimming left V 3 bases short and J 4 bases short, with 13 bases between. CDR3 in DNA: TGTGCCAGCTCACCTAGTCAGGGGCCTTACGAGCAGTACTTC. Amino acid sequence: CASSPSQGPYEQYF.

This rearrangement joins TRBV7-8 to TRBJ2-2; D is uncertain. The CDR3 length is 15 residues. Trimming left V 5 bases short and J 0 bases short, with 10 bases between. Germline V CDR1 and CDR2: SGHVS, FQNEAQ. The CDR3 DNA follows: TGTGCCAGCAGCAGGACCGACACGAACACCGGGGAGCTGTTTTTT. Amino acid sequence: CASSRTDTNTGELFF.

This clonotype was seen more than once but under ten times. The rearrangement joins TRBV6-2 or TRBV6-3 to TRBJ2-1; 7 positions match TRBD2. The V segment lost 5 bases and the J segment 7 bases; nucleotides outside the gene matches: 11. CDR1 and CDR2 (germline): MNHEY, SVGEGT. The CDR3 extends over 15 amino acids. CDR3 amino acids: CASSPGGGGRNEQFF. The CDR3, as DNA: TGTGCCAGCAGTCCCGGTGGGGGGGGTCGAAATGAGCAGTTCTTC.

This clonotype was seen a few times. The chain couples TRBV10-3 to TRBJ1-3, with D uncertain. The V gene lost 3 bases and the J gene lost 9 bases, with 6 bases spanning the gap. Germline loops: CDR1 ENHRY, CDR2 SYGVKD. CDR3 length: 11 amino acids. The CDR3 DNA sequence: TGTGCCATCAGTGATTCTGGCACCATATATTTT. Translating gives CAISDSGTIYF.

This clonotype was seen at least ten times. The chain combines TRBV7-6 with TRBJ2-2, with a possible D match to TRBD1 (6 bases). V lost 4 bases to trimming and J lost 7 bases, with 10 bases between them. CDR3 length: 13 amino acids. Germline CDR1 reads SGHVS; CDR2 reads FNYEAQ. For the CDR3, the DNA is TGTGCCAGCAGCTCGCAGGGGAGCGGGGAGCTGTTTTTT. Translated, it gives CASSSQGSGELFF.

The V call is TRBV27, the J call TRBJ2-7; 11 positions match TRBD1. CDR3 size: 15 residues. In germline, CDR1 is MNHEY, CDR2 SMNVEV (reference sequence). V was pared by 3 bases and J by 3 bases, with 4 bases of the junction left unmatched. The CDR3 DNA reads TGTGCCAGCAGTTTGAGGGGACAGGGGGGCTACGAGCAGTACTTC. Its translation: CASSLRGQGGYEQYF.

V is TRBV3-1 and J is TRBJ2-7; 10 positions agree with TRBD1. This CDR3 is built from 16 residues. Germline assignment: CDR1 LGHDT and CDR2 YNNKEL (reference sequence). Losses at the gene ends were 4 bases for V and 2 bases for J; bases not matched to a gene: 8. CDR3 sequence: CASSLDRGRFTYEQYF. CDR3 bases: TGTGCCAGCAGCCTCGACAGGGGGCGATTCACCTACGAGCAGTACTTC.

In its sample, this clonotype was seen a few times. The rearrangement uses TRBV9 and TRBJ2-2, with D uncertain. Germline V CDR1 and CDR2: SGDLS, YYNGEE. V gave up 0 bases and J gave up 7 bases, with 13 bases separating them. The CDR3 runs to 15 residues. In DNA form, the CDR3 reads TGTGCCAGCAGCGTAGTAGGGCTGCGAGACGGGGAGCTGTTTTTT. Its translation is CASSVVGLRDGELFF.

This clonotype came up a few times. V is TRBV20-1 and J is TRBJ1-5, with D possibly matching TRBD1 (5 bases). Germline lookup yields CDR1 DFQATT and CDR2 SNEGSKA (reference sequence). CDR3 length equals 14 residues. Deletions cut 5 bases from V and 9 bases from J, with 20 bases between. CDR3 protein: CSAGGTYPYRPQHF. In DNA form, the CDR3 reads TGCAGTGCTGGAGGGACGTATCCCTATAGGCCCCAGCATTTT.

The chain employs TRBV7-2 and TRBJ2-3, with D possibly being TRBD2 (5 bases). The CDR3 loop spans 17 amino acids. Germline CDR1 is SGHTA and CDR2 is FQGNSA. The V end lost 1 base, the J end lost 0 bases, and 14 bases lay between the germline ends. In DNA, the CDR3 is TGTGCCAGCAGCTTAGTCGGTTTGACGGGAAGCACAGATACGCAGTATTTT. Residues: CASSLVGLTGSTDTQYF.

This clonotype was picked up a small number of times. The rearrangement joins TRBV5-1 to TRBJ2-3, with 7 bases aligning to TRBD1. The ends lost 4 bases at V and 2 bases at J; junction bases unmatched: 10. Germline lookup yields CDR1 SGHRS and CDR2 YFSETQ. The CDR3 totals 16 residues. CDR3 sequence (DNA): TGCGCCAGCAGCGTGACAGGGCCGCAATCCACAGATACGCAGTATTTT. Amino acids: CASSVTGPQSTDTQYF.

This clonotype was detected many times. V gene TRBV7-9 combines with J gene TRBJ2-3; the D gene is possibly TRBD2 (5 bases). V lost 5 bases and J lost 0, with 12 bases in between. This CDR3 is 15 amino acids long. Germline-derived CDR1 and CDR2 are SEHNR and FQNEAQ (reference sequence). The CDR3 sequence is CASSLSTGSTDTQYF. CDR3 DNA sequence: TGTGCCAGCAGCCTATCGACGGGGAGCACAGATACGCAGTATTTT.

This chain joins TRBV5-1 and TRBJ2-6; D remains unclear. V shed 7 bases and J shed 2 bases, with 10 bases lying between them. This CDR3 comprises 14 residues. Per germline, CDR1 SGHRS and CDR2 YFSETQ. The CDR3 nucleotides read TGCGCCAGCTATACCGTTCCTGGGGCCAACGTCCTGACTTTC. This translates into CASYTVPGANVLTF. Complete variable domain (other parts from reference TRBV5-1 and TRBJ2-6): KAGVTQTPRYLIKTRGQQVTLSCSPISGHRSVSWYQQTPGQGLQFLFEYFSETQRNKGNFPGRFSGRQFSNSRSEMNVSTLELGDSALYLCASYTVPGANVLTFGAGSRLTVL.